These T cell receptor beta chains were read from a single sample in a study of early T cells in non-severe SARS-CoV-2 infection. TCRdb reprocessed the 5' RACE reads via MiXCR and lists one record per CDR3 protein. The sample has about 58,000 distinct CDR3 sequences; 7.7% are singletons. Sequencing was performed on whole blood. These receptors all come from an adult who was a healthcare worker with PCR-confirmed SARS-CoV-2 infection or an uninfected control (not recorded which). The CDR3 runs from the conserved cysteine through the conserved F or W. Each record gives: J gene, clone size, V gene, D gene, CDR3 protein, CDR3 DNA. D genes are given only for firm matches. Part of the rows lack a size; the others show once, few, many or a class for expanded clones.

TRBJ2-1 | many | TRBV25-1 | - | CASRVQGGFYNEQFF | TGTGCCAGCAGAGTACAGGGGGGGTTTTACAATGAGCAGTTCTTC
TRBJ2-7 | few | TRBV18 | TRBD1 | CASSPTDRTRTYEQYF | TGTGCCAGCTCACCGACGGACAGGACTCGAACCTACGAGCAGTACTTC
TRBJ1-5 | - | TRBV19 | - | CASSKGRDQPQHF | TGTGCCAGTAGTAAAGGACGAGATCAGCCCCAGCATTTT
TRBJ2-2 | - | TRBV15 | TRBD2 | CATGLAENTGELFF | TGTGCCACCGGACTAGCGGAGAACACCGGGGAGCTGTTTTTT
TRBJ1-4 | - | TRBV12-3/TRBV12-4 | - | CASTYGGEKLFF | TGTGCCAGCACCTATGGGGGTGAAAAACTGTTTTTT
TRBJ2-5 | many | TRBV3-1 | - | CASSQGQQAGETQYF | TGTGCCAGCAGCCAAGGACAACAGGCCGGGGAGACCCAGTACTTC
TRBJ2-7 | few | TRBV7-2 | - | CASTRTGYEQYF | TGTGCCAGCACCCGGACTGGCTACGAGCAGTACTTC
TRBJ2-1 | many | TRBV19 | TRBD2 | CASSRTSGDNEQFF | TGTGCCAGTAGCCGGACTAGCGGGGACAATGAGCAGTTCTTC
TRBJ2-1 | few | TRBV9 | TRBD2 | CASSFGTSGNEQFF | TGTGCCAGCAGCTTCGGGACTAGCGGGAATGAGCAGTTCTTC
TRBJ2-7 | many | TRBV6-6 | - | CASSYSGGLDTYEQYF | TGTGCCAGCAGTTACTCCGGGGGACTGGATACCTACGAGCAGTACTTC
TRBJ1-4 | - | TRBV4-1 | TRBD1 | CASSQDRGRTNEKLFF | TGCGCCAGCAGCCAGGACAGGGGGCGGACTAATGAAAAACTGTTTTTT
TRBJ2-7 | - | TRBV11-2 | TRBD2 | CASSRLADYEQYF | TGTGCCAGCAGCCGTCTAGCGGACTACGAGCAGTACTTC
TRBJ2-1 | many | TRBV7-6 | - | CASSLGGLNEQFF | TGTGCCAGCAGCTTGGGGGGGCTCAATGAGCAGTTCTTC
TRBJ2-7 | few | TRBV11-2 | TRBD1 | CASSLGPGTGAYEQYF | TGTGCCAGCAGCTTAGGTCCCGGGACAGGGGCCTACGAGCAGTACTTC
TRBJ2-7 | many | TRBV6-1 | - | CASSDTYSDRHPYEQYF | TGTGCCAGCAGTGACACATACTCCGACAGACACCCCTACGAGCAGTACTTC
TRBJ1-5 | - | TRBV12-3/TRBV12-4 | - | CASSLYYQPQHF | TGTGCCAGCAGTTTATATTATCAGCCCCAGCATTTT
TRBJ2-7 | - | TRBV27 | TRBD2 | CATRLAGGSSYEQYF | TGTGCCACCAGACTAGCGGGAGGGTCGTCCTACGAGCAGTACTTC
TRBJ1-1 | many | TRBV5-1 | TRBD1 | CASSRTTGTGRDTEAFF | TGCGCCAGCAGCCGTACGACCGGGACAGGGAGGGACACTGAAGCTTTCTTT
TRBJ2-3 | - | TRBV3-2 | - | CASSQDPVRTDTQYF | TGTGCCAGCAGCCAAGATCCAGTAAGGACAGATACGCAGTATTTT
TRBJ2-1 | few | TRBV11-3 | - | CASSPPLGIPQFF | TGTGCCAGCAGCCCCCCCCTGGGTATTCCGCAGTTCTTC
TRBJ1-2 | many | TRBV12-3/TRBV12-4 | - | CASNPGVPYGYTF | TGTGCCAGCAACCCGGGGGTCCCCTATGGCTACACCTTC
TRBJ2-1 | - | TRBV18 | - | CASSLQYQSNEQFF | TGTGCCAGCTCACTACAATATCAGTCCAATGAGCAGTTCTTC
TRBJ2-1 | many | TRBV7-3 | - | CASSLSPSGEQFF | TGTGCCAGCAGCTTAAGTCCCAGCGGTGAGCAGTTCTTC
TRBJ1-2 | - | TRBV7-2 | TRBD1 | CASTQDRGLYGYTF | TGTGCCAGCACCCAGGACAGGGGCCTCTATGGCTACACCTTC
TRBJ2-3 | - | TRBV2 | TRBD2 | CASSPLAGPPEDTQYF | TGTGCCAGCAGTCCTCTAGCGGGTCCCCCGGAAGATACGCAGTATTTT
TRBJ1-6 | few | TRBV6-2/TRBV6-3 | - | CASSYHGDNSPLHF | TGTGCCAGCAGTTACCACGGAGACAATTCACCCCTCCACTTT
TRBJ2-1 | - | TRBV12-3/TRBV12-4 | - | CASSLTSGTYEDEQFF | TGTGCCAGCAGTTTAACCTCCGGGACTTACGAAGATGAGCAGTTCTTC
TRBJ2-6 | many | TRBV7-9 | - | CASSSFLRRGANVLTF | TGTGCCAGCAGCTCCTTTTTGCGGCGCGGGGCCAACGTCCTGACTTTC
TRBJ2-1 | - | TRBV2 | TRBD1 | CASGSRDRVFNEQFF | TGTGCCAGCGGAAGCCGGGACAGGGTTTTCAATGAGCAGTTCTTC
TRBJ1-3 | few | TRBV5-5 | TRBD1 | CASRAGTGEGNTIYF | TGTGCCAGCAGGGCCGGGACAGGAGAAGGAAACACCATATATTTT
TRBJ1-5 | few | TRBV5-1 | TRBD1 | CASSPTGNQPQHF | TGCGCCAGCAGCCCGACAGGGAATCAGCCCCAGCATTTT
TRBJ2-1 | - | TRBV7-2 | TRBD2 | CASRAGTSSYNEQFF | TGTGCCAGCAGGGCCGGGACTAGCTCCTACAATGAGCAGTTCTTC
TRBJ2-1 | many | TRBV7-6 | TRBD2 | CASSALVGTSDGNEQFF | TGTGCCAGCAGCGCGCTAGTTGGGACTAGCGACGGCAATGAGCAGTTCTTC